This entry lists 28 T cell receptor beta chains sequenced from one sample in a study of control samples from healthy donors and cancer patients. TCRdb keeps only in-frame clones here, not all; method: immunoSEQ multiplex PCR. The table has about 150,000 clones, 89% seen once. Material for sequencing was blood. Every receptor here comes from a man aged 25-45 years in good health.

In DNA form, the CDR3 reads TGTGCCAGCAGTTCCACCTCTCTCCGGGACAGGGGATTTGGCCCGATCTACGAGCAGTACTTC. It codes for CASSSTSLRDRGFGPIYEQYF. The chain recombines TRBV28 with TRBJ2-7, with 10 nucleotides matching TRBD1. The germline V gene has CDR1 MDHEN and CDR2 SYDVKM. The CDR3 consists of 21 residues. V shed 4 bases, J shed 3 bases, and the junction held 24 bases outside the gene matches.

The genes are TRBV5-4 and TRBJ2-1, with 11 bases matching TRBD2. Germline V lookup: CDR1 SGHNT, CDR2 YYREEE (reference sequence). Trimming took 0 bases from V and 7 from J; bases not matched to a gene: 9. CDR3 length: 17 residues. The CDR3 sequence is CASSLASGGRIMNEQFF. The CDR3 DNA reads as TGTGCCAGCAGCTTGGCTAGCGGGGGGAGGATTATGAATGAGCAGTTCTTC.

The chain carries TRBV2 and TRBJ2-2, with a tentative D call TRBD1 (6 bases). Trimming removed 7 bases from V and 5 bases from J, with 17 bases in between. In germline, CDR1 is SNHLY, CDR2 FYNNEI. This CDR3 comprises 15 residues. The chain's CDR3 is CASTGPQRGTGELFF. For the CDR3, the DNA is TGTGCCAGCACCGGGCCCCAGAGGGGGACCGGGGAGCTGTTTTTT.

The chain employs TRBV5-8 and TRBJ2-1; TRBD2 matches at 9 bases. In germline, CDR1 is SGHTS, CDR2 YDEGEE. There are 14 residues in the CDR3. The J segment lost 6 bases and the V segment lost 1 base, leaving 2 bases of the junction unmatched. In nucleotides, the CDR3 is TGTGCCAGCAGCTTGCTAGCGGGAACCAATGAGCAGTTCTTC. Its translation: CASSLLAGTNEQFF.

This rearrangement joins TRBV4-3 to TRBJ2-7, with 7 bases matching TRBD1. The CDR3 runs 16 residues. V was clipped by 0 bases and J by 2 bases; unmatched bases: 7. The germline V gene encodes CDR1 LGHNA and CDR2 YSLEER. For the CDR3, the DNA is TGCGCCAGCAGCCAAGAGACAGGGCCTGGACCCTACGAGCAGTACTTC. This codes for CASSQETGPGPYEQYF.

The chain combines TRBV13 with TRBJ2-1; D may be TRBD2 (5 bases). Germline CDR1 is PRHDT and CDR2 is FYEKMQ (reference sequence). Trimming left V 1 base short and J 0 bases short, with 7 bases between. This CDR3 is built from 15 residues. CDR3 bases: TGTGCCAGCAGCTTAGACCGGGGCTCCTACAATGAGCAGTTCTTC. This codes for CASSLDRGSYNEQFF. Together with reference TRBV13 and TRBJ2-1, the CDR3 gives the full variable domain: AAGVIQSPRHLIKEKRETATLKCYPIPRHDTVYWYQQGPGQDPQFLISFYEKMQSDKGSIPDRFSAQQFSDYHSELNMSSLELGDSALYFCASSLDRGSYNEQFFGPGTRLTVL.

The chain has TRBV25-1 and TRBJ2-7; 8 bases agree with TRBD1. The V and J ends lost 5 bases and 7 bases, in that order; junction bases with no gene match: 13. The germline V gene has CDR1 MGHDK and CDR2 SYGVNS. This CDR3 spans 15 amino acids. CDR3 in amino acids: CASSRPTGESNEQYF. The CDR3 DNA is TGTGCCAGCAGTCGACCGACAGGGGAGTCAAATGAGCAGTACTTC.

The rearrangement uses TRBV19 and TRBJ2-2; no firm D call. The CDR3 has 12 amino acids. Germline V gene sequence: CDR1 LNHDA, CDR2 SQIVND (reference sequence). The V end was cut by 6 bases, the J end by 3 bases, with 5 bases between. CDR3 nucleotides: TGTGCCAGTAGAATACACACCGGGGAGCTGTTTTTT. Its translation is CASRIHTGELFF.

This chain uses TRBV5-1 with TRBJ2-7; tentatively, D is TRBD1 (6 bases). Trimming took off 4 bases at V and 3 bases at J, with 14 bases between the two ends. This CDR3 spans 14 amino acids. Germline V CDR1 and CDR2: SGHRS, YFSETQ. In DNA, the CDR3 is TGCGCCAGCAGCCTTCAGGGACAAGGCTACGAGCAGTACTTC. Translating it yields CASSLQGQGYEQYF.

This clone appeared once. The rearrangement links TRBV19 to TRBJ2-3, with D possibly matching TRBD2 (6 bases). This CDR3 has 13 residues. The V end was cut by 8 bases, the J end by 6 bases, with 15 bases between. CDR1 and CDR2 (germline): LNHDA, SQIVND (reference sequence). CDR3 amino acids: CASGGRSGDTQYF. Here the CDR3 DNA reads TGTGCCAGTGGGGGGAGGAGTGGGGATACGCAGTATTTT.

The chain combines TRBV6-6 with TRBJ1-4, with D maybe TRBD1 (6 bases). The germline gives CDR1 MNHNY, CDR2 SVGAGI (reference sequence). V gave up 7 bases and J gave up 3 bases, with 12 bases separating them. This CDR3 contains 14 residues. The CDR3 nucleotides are TGTGCCAGCAAAACAAGGGGGGCTAATGAAAAACTGTTTTTT. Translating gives CASKTRGANEKLFF.

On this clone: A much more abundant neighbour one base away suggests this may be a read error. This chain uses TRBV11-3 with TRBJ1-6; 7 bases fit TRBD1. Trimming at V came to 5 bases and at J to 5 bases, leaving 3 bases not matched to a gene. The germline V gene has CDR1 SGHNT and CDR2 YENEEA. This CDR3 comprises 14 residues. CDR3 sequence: CASSRDRDNSPLHF. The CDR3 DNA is TGTGCCAGCAGCCGGGACAGAGATAATTCACCCCTCCACTTT.

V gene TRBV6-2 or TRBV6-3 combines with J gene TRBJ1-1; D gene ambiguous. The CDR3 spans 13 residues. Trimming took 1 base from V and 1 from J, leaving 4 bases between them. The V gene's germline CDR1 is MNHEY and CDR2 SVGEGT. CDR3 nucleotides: TGTGCCAGCAGTTACTTTTCGAACACTGAAGCTTTCTTT. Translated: CASSYFSNTEAFF.

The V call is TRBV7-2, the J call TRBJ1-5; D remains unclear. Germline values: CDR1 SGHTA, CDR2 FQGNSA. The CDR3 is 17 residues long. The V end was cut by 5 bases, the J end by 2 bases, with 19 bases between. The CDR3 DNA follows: TGTGCCAGCAGCCCTAGGGCCGGGGTCGGGGGCAATCAGCCCCAGCATTTT. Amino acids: CASSPRAGVGGNQPQHF.

The CDR3 protein is CASSRLGQGVSYGYTF. CDR3 DNA: TGTGCCAGCAGTCGGCTAGGACAGGGGGTTTCCTATGGCTACACCTTC. V usage is TRBV6-2 or TRBV6-3 and J usage is TRBJ1-2; 10 nucleotides match TRBD1. Germline loops: CDR1 MNHEY, CDR2 SVGEGT. This CDR3 region has 16 residues. The V gene end was trimmed by 5 bases and the J gene end by 4 bases; junction bases not matched to a gene: 10.

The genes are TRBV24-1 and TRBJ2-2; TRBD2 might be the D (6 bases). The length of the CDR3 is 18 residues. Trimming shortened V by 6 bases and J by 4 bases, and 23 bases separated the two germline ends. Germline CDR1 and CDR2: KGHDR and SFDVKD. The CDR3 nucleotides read TGTGCCACCAGTTTACGGACGGGGAGGAGGAGGATCACCGGGGAGCTGTTTTTT. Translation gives CATSLRTGRRRITGELFF.

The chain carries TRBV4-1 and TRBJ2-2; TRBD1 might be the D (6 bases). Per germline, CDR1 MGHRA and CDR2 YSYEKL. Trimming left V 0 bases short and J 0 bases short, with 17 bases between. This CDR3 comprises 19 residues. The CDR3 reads CASSQDLVGGAANTGELFF. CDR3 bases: TGCGCCAGCAGCCAAGATTTAGTAGGGGGAGCCGCGAACACCGGGGAGCTGTTTTTT.

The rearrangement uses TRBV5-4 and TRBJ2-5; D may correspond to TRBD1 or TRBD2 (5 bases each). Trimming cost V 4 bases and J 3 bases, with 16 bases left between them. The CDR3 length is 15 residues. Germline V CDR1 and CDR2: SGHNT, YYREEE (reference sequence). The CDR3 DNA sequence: TGTGCCAGCAGCCCCCGGGACCGAGGAAAAGAGACCCAGTACTTC. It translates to CASSPRDRGKETQYF.

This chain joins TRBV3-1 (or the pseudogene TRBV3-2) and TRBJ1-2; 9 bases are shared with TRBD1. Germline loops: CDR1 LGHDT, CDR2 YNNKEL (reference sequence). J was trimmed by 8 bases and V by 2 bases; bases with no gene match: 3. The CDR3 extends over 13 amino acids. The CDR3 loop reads CASSQWDRDGYTF. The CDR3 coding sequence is TGTGCCAGCAGCCAATGGGACAGGGACGGCTACACCTTC.

CDR3 sequence (DNA): TGTGCCAGCTCACCGTGGGACAGCGACTACGAGCAGTACTTC. Its translation is CASSPWDSDYEQYF. The chain carries TRBV18 and TRBJ2-7; 7 bases line up with TRBD1. CDR3 length: 14 amino acids. The J segment lost 3 bases and the V segment lost 3 bases, leaving 5 bases of the junction unmatched. CDR1 is KGHSH, CDR2 LQKENI, per germline.

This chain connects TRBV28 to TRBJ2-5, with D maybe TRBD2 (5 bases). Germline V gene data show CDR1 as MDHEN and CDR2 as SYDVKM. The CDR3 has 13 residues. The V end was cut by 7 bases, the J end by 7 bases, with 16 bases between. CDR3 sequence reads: CASTDGVPGTQYF. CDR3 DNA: TGTGCCAGCACCGACGGGGTCCCAGGGACCCAGTACTTC.

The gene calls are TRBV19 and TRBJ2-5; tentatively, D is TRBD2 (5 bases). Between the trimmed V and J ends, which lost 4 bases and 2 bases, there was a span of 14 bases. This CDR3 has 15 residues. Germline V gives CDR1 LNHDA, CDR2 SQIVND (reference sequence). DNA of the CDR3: TGTGCCAGTAGTAGGGAAGCCGGGAAACAAGAGACCCAGTACTTC. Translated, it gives CASSREAGKQETQYF.

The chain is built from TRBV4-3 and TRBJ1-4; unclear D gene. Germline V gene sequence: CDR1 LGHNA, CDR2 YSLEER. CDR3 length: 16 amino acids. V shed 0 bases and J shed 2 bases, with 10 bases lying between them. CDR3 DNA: TGCGCCAGCAGCCAAGAGGGAGGGAAGACTAATGAAAAACTGTTTTTT. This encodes CASSQEGGKTNEKLFF.

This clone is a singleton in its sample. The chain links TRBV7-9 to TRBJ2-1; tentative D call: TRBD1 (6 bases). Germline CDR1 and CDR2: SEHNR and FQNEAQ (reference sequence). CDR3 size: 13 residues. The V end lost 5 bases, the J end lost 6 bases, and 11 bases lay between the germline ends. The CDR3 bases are TGTGCCAGCAGCCCGGGACAAACCAATGAGCAGTTCTTC. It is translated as CASSPGQTNEQFF. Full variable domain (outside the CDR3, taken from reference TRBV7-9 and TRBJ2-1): DTGVSQNPRHKITKRGQNVTFRCDPISEHNRLYWYRQTLGQGPEFLTYFQNEAQLEKSRLLSDRFSAERPKGSFSTLEIQRTEQGDSAMYLCASSPGQTNEQFFGPGTRLTVL.

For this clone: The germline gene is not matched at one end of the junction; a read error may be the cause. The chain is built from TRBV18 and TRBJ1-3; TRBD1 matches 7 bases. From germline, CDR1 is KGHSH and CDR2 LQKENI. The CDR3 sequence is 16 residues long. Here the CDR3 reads CASSPRQGSNGNTIYF. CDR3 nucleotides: TGTGCCAGCTCTCCACGACAGGGCAGTAATGGAAACACCATATATTTT.

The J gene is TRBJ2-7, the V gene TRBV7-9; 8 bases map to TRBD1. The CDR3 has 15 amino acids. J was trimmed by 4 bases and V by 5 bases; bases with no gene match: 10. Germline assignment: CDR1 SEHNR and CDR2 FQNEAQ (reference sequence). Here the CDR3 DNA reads TGTGCCAGCAGCCTTTCCGGGACAGGTTTATACGAGCAGTACTTC. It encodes CASSLSGTGLYEQYF.

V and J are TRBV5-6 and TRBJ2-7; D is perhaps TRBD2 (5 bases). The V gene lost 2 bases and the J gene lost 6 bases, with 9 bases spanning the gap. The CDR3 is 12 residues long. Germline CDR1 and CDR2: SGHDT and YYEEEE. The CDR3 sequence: CASSLTRGEQYF. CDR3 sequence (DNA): TGTGCCAGCAGCTTAACACGGGGCGAGCAGTACTTC.

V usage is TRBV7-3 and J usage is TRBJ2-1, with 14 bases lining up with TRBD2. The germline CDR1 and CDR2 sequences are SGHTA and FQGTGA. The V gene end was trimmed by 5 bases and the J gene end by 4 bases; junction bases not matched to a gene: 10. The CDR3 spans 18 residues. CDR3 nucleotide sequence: TGTGCCAGCAGCCTGCGAAGTGGGACTAGCGGGAGTTACAATGAGCAGTTCTTC. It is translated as CASSLRSGTSGSYNEQFF.